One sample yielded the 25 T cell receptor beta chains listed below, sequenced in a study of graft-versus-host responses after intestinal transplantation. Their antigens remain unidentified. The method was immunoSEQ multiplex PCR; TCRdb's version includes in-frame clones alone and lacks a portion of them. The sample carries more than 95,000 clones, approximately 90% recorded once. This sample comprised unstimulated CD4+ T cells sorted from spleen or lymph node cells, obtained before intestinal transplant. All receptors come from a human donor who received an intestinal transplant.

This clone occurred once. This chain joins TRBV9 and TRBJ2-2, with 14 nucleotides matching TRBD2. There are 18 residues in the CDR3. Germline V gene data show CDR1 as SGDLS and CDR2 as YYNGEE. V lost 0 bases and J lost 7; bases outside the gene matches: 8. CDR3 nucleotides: TGTGCCAGCAGCGTAGAGGCGCGACTAGCGGGGGGGAACGGGGAGCTGTTTTTT. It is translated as CASSVEARLAGGNGELFF. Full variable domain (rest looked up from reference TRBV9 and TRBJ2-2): DSGVTQTPKHLITATGQRVTLRCSPRSGDLSVYWYQQSLDQGLQFLIQYYNGEERAKGNILERFSAQQFPDLHSELNLSSLELGDSALYFCASSVEARLAGGNGELFFGEGSRLTVL.

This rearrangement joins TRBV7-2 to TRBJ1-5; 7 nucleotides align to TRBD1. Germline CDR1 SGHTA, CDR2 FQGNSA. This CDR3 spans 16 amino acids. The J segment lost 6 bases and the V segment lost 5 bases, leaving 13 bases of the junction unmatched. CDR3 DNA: TGTGCCAGCAGCCGTCTTTCAGGGGGAACTGGTCAGCCCCAGCATTTT. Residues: CASSRLSGGTGQPQHF.

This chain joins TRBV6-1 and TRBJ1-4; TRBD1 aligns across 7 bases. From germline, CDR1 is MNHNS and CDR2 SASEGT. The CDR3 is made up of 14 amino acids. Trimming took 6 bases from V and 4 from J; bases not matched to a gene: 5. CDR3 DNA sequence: TGTGCCAGCAGGTTACCAGGGGGTAATGAAAAACTGTTTTTT. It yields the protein CASRLPGGNEKLFF.

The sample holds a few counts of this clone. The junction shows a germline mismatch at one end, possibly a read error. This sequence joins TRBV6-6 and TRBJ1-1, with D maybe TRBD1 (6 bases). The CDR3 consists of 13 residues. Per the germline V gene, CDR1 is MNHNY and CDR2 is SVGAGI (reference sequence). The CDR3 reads CASGRQANTEAFF. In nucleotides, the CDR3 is TGTGCCAGCGGGCGACAGGCTAACACTGAGGCTTTCTTT.

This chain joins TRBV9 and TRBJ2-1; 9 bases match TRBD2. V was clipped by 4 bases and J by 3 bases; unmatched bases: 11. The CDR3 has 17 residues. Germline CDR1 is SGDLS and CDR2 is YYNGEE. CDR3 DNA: TGTGCCAGCAGCCCTGAGGGACTAGCAGAATACTACAATGAGCAGTTCTTC. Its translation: CASSPEGLAEYYNEQFF.

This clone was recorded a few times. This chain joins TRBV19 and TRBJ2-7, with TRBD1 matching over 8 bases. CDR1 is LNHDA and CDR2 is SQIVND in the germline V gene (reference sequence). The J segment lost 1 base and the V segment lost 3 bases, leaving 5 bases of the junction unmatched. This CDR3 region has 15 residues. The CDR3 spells CASSIGRTGSYEQYF. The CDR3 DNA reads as TGTGCCAGTAGTATTGGAAGGACAGGGTCCTACGAGCAGTACTTC.

CDR3 DNA: TGTGCCAGCAGTTTAATATCAGATAATTCACCCCTCCACTTT. Protein product: CASSLISDNSPLHF. This chain connects TRBV28 to TRBJ1-6; no firm D call. V was trimmed by 2 bases and J by 5 bases, leaving 7 bases between them. Germline values: CDR1 MDHEN, CDR2 SYDVKM. The CDR3 runs 14 residues.

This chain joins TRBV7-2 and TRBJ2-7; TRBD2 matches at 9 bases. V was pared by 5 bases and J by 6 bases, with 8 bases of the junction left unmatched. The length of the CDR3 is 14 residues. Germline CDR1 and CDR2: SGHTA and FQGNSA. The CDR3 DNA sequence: TGTGCCAGCAGCACTGGACTAGCGCTCGGCGAGCAGTACTTC. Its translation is CASSTGLALGEQYF. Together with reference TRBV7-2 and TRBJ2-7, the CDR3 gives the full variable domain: GAGVSQSPSNKVTEKGKDVELRCDPISGHTALYWYRQSLGQGLEFLIYFQGNSAPDKSGLPSDRFSAERTGGSVSTLTIQRTQQEDSAVYLCASSTGLALGEQYFGPGTRLTVT.

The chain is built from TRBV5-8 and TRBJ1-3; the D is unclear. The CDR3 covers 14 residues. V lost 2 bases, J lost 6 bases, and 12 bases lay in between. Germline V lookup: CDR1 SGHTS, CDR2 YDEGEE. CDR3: CASSLPNPVNTIYF. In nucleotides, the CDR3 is TGTGCCAGCAGCTTACCGAACCCGGTAAACACCATATATTTT.

The CDR3 reads CASSQVLGQSYGYTF. CDR3 sequence (DNA): TGTGCCAGCAGCCAAGTCTTAGGACAGAGCTATGGCTACACCTTC. V gene TRBV14 combines with J gene TRBJ1-2; TRBD1 is a possible D gene (6 bases). This CDR3 comprises 15 residues. Germline V CDR1 and CDR2: SGHDN, FVKESK. V lost 1 base to trimming and J lost 4 bases, with 13 bases between them.

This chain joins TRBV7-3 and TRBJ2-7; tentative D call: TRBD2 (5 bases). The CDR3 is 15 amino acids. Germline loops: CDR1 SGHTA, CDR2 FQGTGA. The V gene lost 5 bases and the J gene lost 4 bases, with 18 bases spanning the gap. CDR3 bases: TGTGCCAGCAGCCCTAATGTGGGGAGCCCTTACGAGCAGTACTTC. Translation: CASSPNVGSPYEQYF.

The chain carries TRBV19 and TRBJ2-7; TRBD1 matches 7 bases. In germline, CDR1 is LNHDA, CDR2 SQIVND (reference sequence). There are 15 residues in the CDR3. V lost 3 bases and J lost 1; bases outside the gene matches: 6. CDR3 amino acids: CASSMRGQESYEQYF. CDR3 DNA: TGTGCCAGTAGTATGCGAGGACAGGAGTCCTACGAGCAGTACTTC.

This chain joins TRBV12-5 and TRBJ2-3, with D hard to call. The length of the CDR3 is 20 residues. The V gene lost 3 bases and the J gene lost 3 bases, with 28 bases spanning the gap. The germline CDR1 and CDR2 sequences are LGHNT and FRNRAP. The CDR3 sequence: CASGFPFPWRPRSETDTQYF. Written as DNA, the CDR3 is TGTGCTAGTGGTTTCCCGTTTCCGTGGAGACCCAGAAGTGAGACAGATACGCAGTATTTT.

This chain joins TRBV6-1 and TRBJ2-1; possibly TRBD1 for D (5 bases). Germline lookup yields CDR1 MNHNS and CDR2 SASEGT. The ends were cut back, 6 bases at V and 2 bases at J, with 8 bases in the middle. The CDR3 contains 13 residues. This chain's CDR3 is CASRGRAYNEQFF. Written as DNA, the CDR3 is TGTGCCAGCAGGGGCAGGGCCTACAATGAGCAGTTCTTC.

The CDR3 region has the DNA TGCGCCAGCAACAGGGGTTGGGGTATGAACACTGAAGCTTTCTTT. It codes for CASNRGWGMNTEAFF. The chain has TRBV5-1 and TRBJ1-1; the match to TRBD1 covers 7 bases. CDR3 length: 15 residues. V lost 6 bases and J lost 0; bases outside the gene matches: 8. Germline V gene data show CDR1 as SGHRS and CDR2 as YFSETQ.

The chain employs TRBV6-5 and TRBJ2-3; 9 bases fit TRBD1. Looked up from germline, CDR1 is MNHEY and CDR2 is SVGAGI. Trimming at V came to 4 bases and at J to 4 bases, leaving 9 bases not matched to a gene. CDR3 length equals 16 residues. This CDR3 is CASSLQPGQGSDTQYF. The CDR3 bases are TGTGCCAGCAGTTTACAACCGGGACAGGGCTCAGATACGCAGTATTTT.

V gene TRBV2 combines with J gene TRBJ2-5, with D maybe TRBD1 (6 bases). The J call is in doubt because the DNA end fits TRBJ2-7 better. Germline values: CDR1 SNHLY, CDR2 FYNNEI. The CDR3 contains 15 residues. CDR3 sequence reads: CASSADRTKAYEQYF. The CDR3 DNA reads TGTGCCAGCAGCGCGGACAGAACCAAAGCCTACGAGCAGTACTTC.

CDR3 in amino acids: CASSIGTGADGELFF. In nucleotides, the CDR3 is TGTGCCAGTAGTATCGGGACAGGGGCCGACGGGGAGCTGTTTTTT. The chain is built from TRBV19 and TRBJ2-2, with 10 bases matching TRBD1. CDR1 and CDR2 from the germline V gene are LNHDA and SQIVND (reference sequence). The CDR3 totals 15 residues. With 3 bases clipped from V and 7 bases from J, the junction kept 5 bases outside the gene matches.

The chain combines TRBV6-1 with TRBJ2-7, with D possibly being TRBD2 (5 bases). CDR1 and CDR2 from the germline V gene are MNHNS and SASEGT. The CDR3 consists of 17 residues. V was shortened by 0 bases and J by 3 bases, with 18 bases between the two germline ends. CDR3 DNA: TGTGCCAGCAGTGAAGCCGGGGTAACGTGGGCCAACTACGAGCAGTACTTC. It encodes CASSEAGVTWANYEQYF.

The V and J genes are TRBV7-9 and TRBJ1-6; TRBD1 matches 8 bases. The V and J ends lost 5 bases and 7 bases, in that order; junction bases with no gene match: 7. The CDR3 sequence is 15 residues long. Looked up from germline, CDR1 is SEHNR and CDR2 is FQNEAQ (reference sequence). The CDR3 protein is CASSLTGQVNSPLHF. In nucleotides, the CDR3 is TGTGCCAGCAGCCTTACGGGACAGGTGAATTCACCCCTCCACTTT.

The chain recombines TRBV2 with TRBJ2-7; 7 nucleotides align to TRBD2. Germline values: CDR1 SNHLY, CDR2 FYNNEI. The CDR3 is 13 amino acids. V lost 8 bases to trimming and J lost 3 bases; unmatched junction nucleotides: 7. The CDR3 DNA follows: TGTGCCAGCGGGAGGGGCTTAATCTACGAGCAGTACTTC. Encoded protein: CASGRGLIYEQYF.

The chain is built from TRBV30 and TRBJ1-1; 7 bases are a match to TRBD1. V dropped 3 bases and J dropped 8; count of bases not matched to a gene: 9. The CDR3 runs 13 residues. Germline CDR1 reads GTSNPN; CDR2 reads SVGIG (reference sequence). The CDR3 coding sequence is TGTGCCTGGAGACTGGGGGTACAGGGGGAAGCTTTCTTT. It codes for CAWRLGVQGEAFF.

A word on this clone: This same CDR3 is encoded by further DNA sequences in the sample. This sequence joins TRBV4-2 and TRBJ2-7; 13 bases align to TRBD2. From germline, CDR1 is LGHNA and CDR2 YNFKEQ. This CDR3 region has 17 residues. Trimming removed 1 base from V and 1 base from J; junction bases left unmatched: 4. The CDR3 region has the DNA TGTGCCAGCAGCCAAGGACTAGCGGGAGGCTCATCCTACGAGCAGTACTTC. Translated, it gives CASSQGLAGGSSYEQYF.

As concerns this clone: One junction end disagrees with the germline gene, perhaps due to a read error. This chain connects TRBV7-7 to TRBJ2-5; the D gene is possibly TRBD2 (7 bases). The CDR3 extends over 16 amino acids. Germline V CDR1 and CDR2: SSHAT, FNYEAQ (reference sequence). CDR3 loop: CASGLEGGGTPETQYF. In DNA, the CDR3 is TGTGCCAGCGGCTTAGAAGGGGGGGGAACTCCAGAGACCCAGTACTTC.

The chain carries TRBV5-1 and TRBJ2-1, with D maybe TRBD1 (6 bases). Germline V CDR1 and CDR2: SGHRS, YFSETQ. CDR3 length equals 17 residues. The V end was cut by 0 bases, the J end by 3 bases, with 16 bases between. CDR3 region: CASSLARQDLGYNEQFF. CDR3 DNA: TGCGCCAGCAGCTTGGCTAGACAGGATTTAGGCTACAATGAGCAGTTCTTC.